The clone carrying this T cell receptor (beta chain) was observed a few times. Antigen specificity is unknown. In TCRdb, the reads were re-called with MiXCR into one record per CDR3 protein. The table includes approximately 910,000 distinct CDR3 sequences, approximately 31% detected once. This entry belongs to a study of T cell repertoires in cytomegalovirus infection. The TCR comes from a human donor in good health (CMV status not recorded). Some clones in this sample may be carry-over from other donors' samples. Sequencing used cultured CD8+ T cells from PBMCs, obtained from culture after CMV antigen stimulation.

The CDR3 reads CASSLLGGIYGYTF. Written as DNA, the CDR3 is TGTGCCAGCAGTTTATTAGGAGGCATCTATGGCTACACCTTC. The chain has TRBV27 and TRBJ1-2, with D unresolved. Germline values: CDR1 MNHEY, CDR2 SMNVEV (reference sequence). The CDR3 consists of 14 residues. V dropped 1 base and J dropped 4 bases, with 10 bases sitting between them.